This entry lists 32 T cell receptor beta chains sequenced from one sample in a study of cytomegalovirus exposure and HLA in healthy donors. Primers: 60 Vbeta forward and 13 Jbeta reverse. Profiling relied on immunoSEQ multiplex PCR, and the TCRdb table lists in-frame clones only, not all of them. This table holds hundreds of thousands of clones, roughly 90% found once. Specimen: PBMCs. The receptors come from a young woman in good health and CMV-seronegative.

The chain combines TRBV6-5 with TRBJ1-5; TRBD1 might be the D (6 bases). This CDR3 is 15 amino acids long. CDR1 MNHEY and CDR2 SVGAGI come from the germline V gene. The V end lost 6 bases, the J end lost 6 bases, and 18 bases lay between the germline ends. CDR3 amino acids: CASSAAQGFGQPQHF. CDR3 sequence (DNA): TGTGCCAGCAGCGCAGCGCAGGGGTTCGGTCAGCCCCAGCATTTT.

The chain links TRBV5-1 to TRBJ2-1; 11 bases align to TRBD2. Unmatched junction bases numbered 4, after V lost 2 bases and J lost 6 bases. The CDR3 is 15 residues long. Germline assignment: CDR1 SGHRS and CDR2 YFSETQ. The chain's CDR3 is CASSLLAGGGNEQFF. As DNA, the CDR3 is TGCGCCAGCAGCTTATTAGCGGGGGGGGGCAATGAGCAGTTCTTC.

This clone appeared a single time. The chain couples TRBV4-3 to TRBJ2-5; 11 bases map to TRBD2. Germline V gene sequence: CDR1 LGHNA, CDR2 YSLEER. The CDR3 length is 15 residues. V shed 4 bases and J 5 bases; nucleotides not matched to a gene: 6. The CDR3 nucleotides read TGCGCCAGCAGCCCCAGGACTAGCGGGTGGGAGACCCAGTACTTC. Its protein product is CASSPRTSGWETQYF.

This CDR3 reads CASSQDYGQGQNIQYF. The CDR3 coding sequence is TGCGCCAGCAGCCAAGATTATGGACAGGGCCAAAACATTCAGTACTTC. This rearrangement joins TRBV4-3 to TRBJ2-4; 8 bases match TRBD1. The V gene's germline CDR1 is LGHNA and CDR2 YSLEER. The CDR3 is made up of 16 amino acids. V shed 0 bases and J 5 bases; nucleotides not matched to a gene: 6.

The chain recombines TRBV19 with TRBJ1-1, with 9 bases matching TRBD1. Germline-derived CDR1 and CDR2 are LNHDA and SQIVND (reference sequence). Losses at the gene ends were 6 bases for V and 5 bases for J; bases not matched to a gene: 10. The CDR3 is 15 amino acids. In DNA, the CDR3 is TGTGCCAGTAGCCTCTATGGGACAGGGTCGACTGAAGCTTTCTTT. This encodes CASSLYGTGSTEAFF.

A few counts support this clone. For the CDR3, the DNA is TGTGCCAGCAGCTTCTCAGTGGGACAGATAAATCAGCCCCAGCATTTT. This sequence encodes CASSFSVGQINQPQHF. This chain links TRBV5-8 with TRBJ1-5; 7 positions agree with TRBD1. J gave up 4 bases and V 2 bases, and 9 bases lay outside the gene matches. The germline gives CDR1 SGHTS, CDR2 YDEGEE. The CDR3 contains 16 residues.

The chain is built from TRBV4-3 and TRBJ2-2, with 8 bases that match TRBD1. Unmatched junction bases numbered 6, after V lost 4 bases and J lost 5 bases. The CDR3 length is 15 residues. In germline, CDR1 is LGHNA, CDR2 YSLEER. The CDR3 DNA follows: TGCGCCAGCAGCCCCAGGACAGGGAAAACCGGGGAGCTGTTTTTT. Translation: CASSPRTGKTGELFF.

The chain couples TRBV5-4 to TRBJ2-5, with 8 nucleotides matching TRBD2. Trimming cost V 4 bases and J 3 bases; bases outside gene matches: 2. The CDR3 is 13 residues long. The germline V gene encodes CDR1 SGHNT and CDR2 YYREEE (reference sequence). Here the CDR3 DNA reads TGTGCCAGCAGCCCACTAGCGGAAGAGACCCAGTACTTC. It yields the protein CASSPLAEETQYF.

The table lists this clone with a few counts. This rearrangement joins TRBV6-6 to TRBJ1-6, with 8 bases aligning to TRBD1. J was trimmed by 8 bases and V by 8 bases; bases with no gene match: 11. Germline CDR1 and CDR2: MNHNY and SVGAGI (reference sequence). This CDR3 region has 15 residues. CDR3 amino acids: CASGPQGAVDSPLHF. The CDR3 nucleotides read TGTGCCAGCGGCCCCCAGGGGGCGGTAGATTCACCCCTCCACTTT.

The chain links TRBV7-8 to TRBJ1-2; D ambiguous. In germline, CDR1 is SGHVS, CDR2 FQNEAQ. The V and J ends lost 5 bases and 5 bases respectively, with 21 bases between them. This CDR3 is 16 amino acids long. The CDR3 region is CASSPRGVAKLYGYTF. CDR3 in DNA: TGTGCCAGCAGCCCCCGAGGAGTTGCAAAGCTGTATGGCTACACCTTC.

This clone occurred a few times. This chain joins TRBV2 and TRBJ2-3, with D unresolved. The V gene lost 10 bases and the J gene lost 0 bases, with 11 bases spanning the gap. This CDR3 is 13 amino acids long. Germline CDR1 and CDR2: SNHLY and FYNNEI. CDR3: CATSYESTDTQYF. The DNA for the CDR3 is TGTGCCACATCATACGAGAGCACAGATACGCAGTATTTT.

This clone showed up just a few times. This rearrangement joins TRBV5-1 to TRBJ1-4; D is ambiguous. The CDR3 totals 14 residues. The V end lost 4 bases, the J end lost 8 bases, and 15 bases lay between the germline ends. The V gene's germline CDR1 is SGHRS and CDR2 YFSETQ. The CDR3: CASSPDGKSEKLFF. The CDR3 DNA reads TGCGCCAGCAGCCCCGACGGGAAGTCGGAAAAACTGTTTTTT. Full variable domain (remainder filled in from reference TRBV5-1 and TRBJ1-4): KAGVTQTPRYLIKTRGQQVTLSCSPISGHRSVSWYQQTPGQGLQFLFEYFSETQRNKGNFPGRFSGRQFSNSRSEMNVSTLELGDSALYLCASSPDGKSEKLFFGSGTQLSVL.

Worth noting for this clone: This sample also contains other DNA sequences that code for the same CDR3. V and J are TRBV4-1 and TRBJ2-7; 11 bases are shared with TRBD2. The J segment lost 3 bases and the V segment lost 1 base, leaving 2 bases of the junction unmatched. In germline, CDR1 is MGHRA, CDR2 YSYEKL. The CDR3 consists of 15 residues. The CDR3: CASSQGGTSGYEQYF. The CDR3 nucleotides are TGCGCCAGCAGCCAAGGGGGGACTAGCGGCTACGAGCAGTACTTC.

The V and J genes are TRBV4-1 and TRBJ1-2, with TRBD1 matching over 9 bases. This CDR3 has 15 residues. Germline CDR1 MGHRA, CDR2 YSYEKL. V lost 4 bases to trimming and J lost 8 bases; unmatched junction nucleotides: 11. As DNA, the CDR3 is TGCGCCAGCAGCCCAAACCAACAGGGGGCGTTCGGCTACACCTTC. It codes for CASSPNQQGAFGYTF.

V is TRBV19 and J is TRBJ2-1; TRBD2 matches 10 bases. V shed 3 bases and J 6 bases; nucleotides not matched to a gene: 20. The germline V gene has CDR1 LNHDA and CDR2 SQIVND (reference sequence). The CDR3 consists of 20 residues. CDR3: CASSMRSPTLLAGVSNEQFF. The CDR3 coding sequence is TGTGCCAGTAGTATGAGGTCCCCCACTCTTCTAGCGGGAGTTTCCAATGAGCAGTTCTTC.

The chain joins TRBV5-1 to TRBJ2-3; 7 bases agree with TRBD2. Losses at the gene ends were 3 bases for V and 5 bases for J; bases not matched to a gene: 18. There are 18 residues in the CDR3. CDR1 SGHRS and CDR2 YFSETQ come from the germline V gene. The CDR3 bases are TGCGCCAGCAGCTGGACCAGTGGGGTAGCGGGCCCCTTAGATACGCAGTATTTT. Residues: CASSWTSGVAGPLDTQYF.

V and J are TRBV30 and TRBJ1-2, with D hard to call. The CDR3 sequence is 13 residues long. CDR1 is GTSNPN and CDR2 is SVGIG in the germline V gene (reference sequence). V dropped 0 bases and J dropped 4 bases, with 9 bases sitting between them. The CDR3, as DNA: TGTGCCTGGAGTGTACGGTGGAGCTATGGCTACACCTTC. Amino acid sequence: CAWSVRWSYGYTF.

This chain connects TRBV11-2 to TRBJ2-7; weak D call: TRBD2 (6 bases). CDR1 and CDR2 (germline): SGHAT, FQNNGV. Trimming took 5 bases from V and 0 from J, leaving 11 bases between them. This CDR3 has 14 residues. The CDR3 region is CASSGGTYSYEQYF. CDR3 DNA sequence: TGTGCCAGCAGCGGAGGGACCTACTCCTACGAGCAGTACTTC.

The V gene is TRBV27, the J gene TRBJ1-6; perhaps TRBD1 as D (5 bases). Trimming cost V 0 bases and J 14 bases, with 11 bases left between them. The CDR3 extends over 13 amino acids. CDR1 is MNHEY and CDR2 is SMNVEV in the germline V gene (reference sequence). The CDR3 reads CASSLSGGLALHF. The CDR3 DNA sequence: TGTGCCAGCAGTTTATCGGGGGGTTTGGCCCTCCACTTT.

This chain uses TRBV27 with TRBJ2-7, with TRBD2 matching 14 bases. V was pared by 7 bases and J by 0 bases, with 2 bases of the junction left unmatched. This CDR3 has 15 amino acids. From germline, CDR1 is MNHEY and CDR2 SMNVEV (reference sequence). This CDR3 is CASTGTSGSSYEQYF. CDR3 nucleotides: TGTGCCAGCACCGGGACTAGCGGGAGCTCCTACGAGCAGTACTTC.

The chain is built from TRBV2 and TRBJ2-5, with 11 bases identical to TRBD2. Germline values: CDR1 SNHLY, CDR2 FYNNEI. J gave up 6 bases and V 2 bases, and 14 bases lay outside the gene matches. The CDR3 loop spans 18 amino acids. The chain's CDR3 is CASSEYPSTSGVGKTQYF. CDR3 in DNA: TGTGCCAGCAGTGAATACCCCTCGACTAGCGGGGTAGGGAAGACCCAGTACTTC.

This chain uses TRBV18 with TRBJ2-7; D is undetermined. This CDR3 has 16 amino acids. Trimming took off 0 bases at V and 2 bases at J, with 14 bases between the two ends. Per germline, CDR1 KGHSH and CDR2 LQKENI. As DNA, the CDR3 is TGTGCCAGCTCACCACCCGGTTTTAGACAAGCCTACGAGCAGTACTTC. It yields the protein CASSPPGFRQAYEQYF.

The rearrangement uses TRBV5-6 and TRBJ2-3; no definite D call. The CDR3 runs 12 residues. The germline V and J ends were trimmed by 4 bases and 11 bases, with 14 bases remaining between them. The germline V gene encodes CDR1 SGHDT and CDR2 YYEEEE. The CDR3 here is CASSPGSLGQYF. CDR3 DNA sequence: TGTGCCAGCAGCCCCGGGTCCTTAGGGCAGTATTTT. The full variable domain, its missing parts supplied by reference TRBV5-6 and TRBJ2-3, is DAGVTQSPTHLIKTRGQQVTLRCSPKSGHDTVSWYQQALGQGPQFIFQYYEEEERQRGNFPDRFSGHQFPNYSSELNVNALLLGDSALYLCASSPGSLGQYFGPGTRLTVL.

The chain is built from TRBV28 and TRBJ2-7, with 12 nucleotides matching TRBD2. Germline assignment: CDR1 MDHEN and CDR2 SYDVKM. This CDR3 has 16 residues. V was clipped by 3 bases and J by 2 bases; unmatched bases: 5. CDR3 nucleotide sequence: TGTGCCAGCAGTTTTGCTAGCGGGAGGGCCGCCTACGAGCAGTACTTC. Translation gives CASSFASGRAAYEQYF. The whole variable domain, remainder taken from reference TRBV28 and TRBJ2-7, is DVKVTQSSRYLVKRTGEKVFLECVQDMDHENMFWYRQDPGLGLRLIYFSYDVKMKEKGDIPEGYSVSREKKERFSLILESASTNQTSMYLCASSFASGRAAYEQYFGPGTRLTVT.

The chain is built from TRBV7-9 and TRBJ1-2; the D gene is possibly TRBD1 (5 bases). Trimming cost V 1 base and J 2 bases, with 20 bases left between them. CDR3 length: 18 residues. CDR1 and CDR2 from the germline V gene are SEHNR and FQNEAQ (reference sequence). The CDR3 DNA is TGTGCCAGCAGCTTAGGTTCGGGTGGGGGGGAAAGAAACTATGGCTACACCTTC. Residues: CASSLGSGGGERNYGYTF.

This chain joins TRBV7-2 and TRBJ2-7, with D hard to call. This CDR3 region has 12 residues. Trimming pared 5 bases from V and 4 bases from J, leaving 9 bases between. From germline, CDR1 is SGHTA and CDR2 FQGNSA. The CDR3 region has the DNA TGTGCCAGCAGCGTGACTGGTTACGAGCAGTACTTC. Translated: CASSVTGYEQYF.

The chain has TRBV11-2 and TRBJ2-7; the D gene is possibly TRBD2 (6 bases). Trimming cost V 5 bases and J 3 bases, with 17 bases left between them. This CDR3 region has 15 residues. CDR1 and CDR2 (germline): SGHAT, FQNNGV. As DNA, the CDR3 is TGTGCCAGCAGCACAAGACTAGAAATCGTCTACGAGCAGTACTTC. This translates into CASSTRLEIVYEQYF.

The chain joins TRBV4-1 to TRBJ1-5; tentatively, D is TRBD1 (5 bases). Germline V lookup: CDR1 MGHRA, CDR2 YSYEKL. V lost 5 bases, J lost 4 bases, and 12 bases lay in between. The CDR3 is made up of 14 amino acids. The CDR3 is CASSADRGNQPQHF. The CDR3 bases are TGCGCCAGCAGCGCCGACAGAGGAAATCAGCCCCAGCATTTT.

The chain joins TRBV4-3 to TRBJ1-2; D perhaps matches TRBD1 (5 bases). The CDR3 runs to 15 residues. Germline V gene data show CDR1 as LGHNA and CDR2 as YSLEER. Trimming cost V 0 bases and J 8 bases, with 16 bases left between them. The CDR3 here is CASSQDRRGLRGYTF. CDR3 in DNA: TGCGCCAGCAGCCAAGATAGGAGGGGATTAAGAGGCTACACCTTC.

CDR3 sequence (DNA): TGTGCCAGCAGCTTAGATGGAATGTGGGGCGGGAGCTCCTACAATGAGCAGTTCTTC. Protein product: CASSLDGMWGGSSYNEQFF. The chain carries TRBV7-9 and TRBJ2-1; TRBD2 aligns across 7 bases. J lost 0 bases, V lost 1 base, and 12 bases had no gene match. This CDR3 is 19 amino acids long. The germline V gene has CDR1 SEHNR and CDR2 FQNEAQ (reference sequence). The full variable domain, completed using reference TRBV7-9 and TRBJ2-1, is DTGVSQNPRHKITKRGQNVTFRCDPISEHNRLYWYRQTLGQGPEFLTYFQNEAQLEKSRLLSDRFSAERPKGSFSTLEIQRTEQGDSAMYLCASSLDGMWGGSSYNEQFFGPGTRLTVL.

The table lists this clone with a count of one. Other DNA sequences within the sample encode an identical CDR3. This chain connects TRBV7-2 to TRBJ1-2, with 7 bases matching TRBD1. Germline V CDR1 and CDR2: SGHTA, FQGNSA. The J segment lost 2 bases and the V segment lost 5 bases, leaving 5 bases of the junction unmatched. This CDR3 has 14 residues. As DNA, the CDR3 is TGTGCCAGCAGCCCCGGGACAGCCAACTATGGCTACACCTTC. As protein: CASSPGTANYGYTF.

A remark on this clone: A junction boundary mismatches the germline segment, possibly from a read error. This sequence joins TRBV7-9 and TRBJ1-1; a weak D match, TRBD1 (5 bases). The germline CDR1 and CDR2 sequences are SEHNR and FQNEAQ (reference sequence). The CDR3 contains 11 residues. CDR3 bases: TGTTCCAGCAGCCTCAGGGAAGAGGCCTTCTTT. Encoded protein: CSSSLREEAFF. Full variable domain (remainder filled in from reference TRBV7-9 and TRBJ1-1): DTGVSQNPRHKITKRGQNVTFRCDPISEHNRLYWYRQTLGQGPEFLTYFQNEAQLEKSRLLSDRFSAERPKGSFSTLEIQRTEQGDSAMYLCSSSLREEAFFGQGTRLTVV.